A selection of T cell receptor beta chains follows, all from one sample in a study of early stage breast cancer tumors. Measured with immunoSEQ multiplex PCR; TCRdb has only the in-frame clones, and not every one. This table holds about 69,000 clones, around 80% found once. The specimen was blood. Every receptor here comes from a person aged 35-55 years with breast cancer. Each CDR3 is given with its conserved first and last residue. Each record gives: clone size, V gene, J gene, D gene, CDR3 protein, CDR3 DNA. D genes are given only for firm matches. Size values are once, few and many counts, or a class for expanded clones, and some rows have none.

size: -
V: TRBV5-8
J: TRBJ1-1
D: -
CDR3: CASSLEVPMNTEAFF
DNA: TGTGCCAGCAGCTTAGAGGTGCCTATGAACACTGAAGCTTTCTTT

size: -
V: TRBV19
J: TRBJ2-2
D: TRBD2
CDR3: CASSTFSGRNTGELFF
DNA: TGTGCCAGTAGTACCTTTAGCGGGAGGAACACCGGGGAGCTGTTTTTT

size: few
V: TRBV5-1
J: TRBJ2-2
D: TRBD1
CDR3: CASSIGGRTGELFF
DNA: TGCGCCAGCAGCATAGGGGGCCGTACCGGGGAGCTGTTTTTT

size: -
V: TRBV28
J: TRBJ2-7
D: -
CDR3: CASSPREGRYEQYF
DNA: TGTGCCAGCAGTCCTCGTGAGGGGAGGTACGAGCAGTACTTC

size: -
V: TRBV29-1
J: TRBJ1-2
D: -
CDR3: CSVRDTSYGYTF
DNA: TGCAGCGTTAGAGACACCTCCTATGGCTACACCTTC

size: few
V: TRBV7-2
J: TRBJ2-7
D: -
CDR3: CASSPGPTYEQYF
DNA: TGTGCCAGCAGCCCCGGACCTACCTACGAGCAGTACTTC

size: few
V: TRBV6-5
J: TRBJ1-5
D: -
CDR3: CASSPAVSNQPQHF
DNA: TGTGCCAGCAGTCCGGCAGTTAGCAATCAGCCCCAGCATTTT

size: -
V: TRBV18
J: TRBJ2-5
D: -
CDR3: CASSPLGRGEETQYF
DNA: TGTGCCAGCTCACCACTGGGCAGGGGGGAAGAGACCCAGTACTTC

size: -
V: TRBV5-1
J: TRBJ2-3
D: TRBD1
CDR3: CASSSRTGGPDTQYF
DNA: TGCGCCAGCAGCTCGCGGACAGGGGGTCCAGATACGCAGTATTTT

size: -
V: TRBV6-5
J: TRBJ1-2
D: -
CDR3: CASSGTDLGGYTF
DNA: TGTGCCAGCAGCGGGACGGACCTTGGGGGCTACACCTTC

size: -
V: TRBV28
J: TRBJ1-2
D: TRBD1
CDR3: CASATGQVLYGYTF
DNA: TGTGCCAGCGCGACAGGACAGGTTCTCTATGGCTACACCTTC

size: -
V: TRBV28
J: TRBJ1-1
D: -
CDR3: CASSRGHMNTEAFF
DNA: TGTGCCAGCAGTAGAGGACACATGAACACTGAAGCTTTCTTT

size: -
V: TRBV19
J: TRBJ1-3
D: -
CDR3: CASRNGQTSGNTIYF
DNA: TGTGCCAGTAGAAATGGACAGACGAGTGGAAACACCATATATTTT

size: -
V: TRBV7-9
J: TRBJ1-1
D: -
CDR3: CASSIRDPDTEAFF
DNA: TGTGCCAGCAGTATCAGGGATCCCGACACTGAAGCTTTCTTT

size: -
V: TRBV11-2
J: TRBJ2-1
D: TRBD2
CDR3: CASSSGTSGYNEQFF
DNA: TGTGCCAGCAGCTCGGGGACTAGCGGCTACAATGAGCAGTTCTTC

size: -
V: TRBV9
J: TRBJ2-1
D: TRBD2
CDR3: CASSMTGTSGPHEQFF
DNA: TGTGCCAGCAGCATGACCGGGACTAGCGGACCTCATGAGCAGTTCTTC

size: -
V: TRBV28
J: TRBJ1-2
D: -
CDR3: CASSLASYYGYTF
DNA: TGTGCCAGCAGTTTAGCGAGTTATTATGGCTACACCTTC

size: -
V: TRBV27
J: TRBJ2-2
D: TRBD2
CDR3: CASSESGRNTGELFF
DNA: TGTGCCAGCAGTGAAAGCGGGAGGAACACCGGGGAGCTGTTTTTT

size: -
V: TRBV19
J: TRBJ1-2
D: -
CDR3: CASSIGWDGYGYTF
DNA: TGTGCCAGTAGTATAGGTTGGGACGGCTATGGCTACACCTTC

size: -
V: TRBV6-6
J: TRBJ2-7
D: TRBD2
CDR3: CASSFTGTSGYEQYF
DNA: TGTGCCAGCAGTTTCACCGGGACTAGCGGCTACGAGCAGTACTTC

size: once
V: TRBV5-4
J: TRBJ2-1
D: TRBD2
CDR3: CASRTIAGASSDNEQFF
DNA: TGTGCCAGCAGGACCATTGCGGGAGCCTCCTCCGACAATGAGCAGTTCTTC

size: -
V: TRBV5-6
J: TRBJ2-7
D: -
CDR3: CASSYLTYEQYF
DNA: TGTGCCAGCAGCTACCTCACCTACGAGCAGTACTTC

size: -
V: TRBV5-1
J: TRBJ2-1
D: -
CDR3: CASSLRRVEQFF
DNA: TGCGCCAGCAGCTTGCGTCGGGTTGAGCAGTTCTTC

size: once
V: TRBV7-8
J: TRBJ2-7
D: -
CDR3: CASSPVLGYSYEQYF
DNA: TGTGCCAGCAGCCCTGTTTTGGGGTACTCCTACGAGCAGTACTTC

size: -
V: TRBV6-5
J: TRBJ2-7
D: -
CDR3: CASSYSFGSSYEQYF
DNA: TGTGCCAGCAGTTACTCGTTCGGGAGCTCCTACGAGCAGTACTTC

size: -
V: TRBV28
J: TRBJ2-3
D: TRBD2
CDR3: CASTFRRQGGTDTQYF
DNA: TGTGCCAGCACCTTTAGGAGGCAGGGAGGGACAGATACGCAGTATTTT

size: -
V: TRBV7-9
J: TRBJ1-4
D: -
CDR3: CASSLAGNEKLFF
DNA: TGTGCCAGCAGCTTAGCGGGAAATGAAAAACTGTTTTTT

size: -
V: TRBV29-1
J: TRBJ2-7
D: TRBD1
CDR3: CSVGWTGQGSYEQYF
DNA: TGCAGCGTTGGGTGGACAGGCCAGGGGTCCTACGAGCAGTACTTC

size: -
V: TRBV5-1
J: TRBJ1-1
D: TRBD1
CDR3: CASSSQQGLGTEAFF
DNA: TGCGCCAGCAGCAGCCAACAGGGGTTGGGCACTGAAGCTTTCTTT

size: -
V: TRBV19
J: TRBJ1-1
D: -
CDR3: CASSRQGGDTEAFF
DNA: TGTGCCAGTAGTAGGCAGGGAGGGGACACTGAAGCTTTCTTT

size: -
V: TRBV11-2
J: TRBJ1-2
D: -
CDR3: CASSLVGADYGYTF
DNA: TGTGCCAGCAGCTTAGTGGGGGCCGACTATGGCTACACCTTC

size: once
V: TRBV6-5
J: TRBJ1-3
D: TRBD1
CDR3: CASSYSDRAGNTIYF
DNA: TGTGCCAGCAGTTACTCGGACAGGGCTGGAAACACCATATATTTT

size: few
V: TRBV6-5
J: TRBJ1-1
D: -
CDR3: CASSSPGTTEAFF
DNA: TGTGCCAGCAGCTCTCCAGGAACCACTGAAGCTTTCTTT

size: -
V: TRBV5-4
J: TRBJ1-2
D: -
CDR3: CASSTRQTNYGYTF
DNA: TGTGCCAGCAGCACACGACAGACTAACTATGGCTACACCTTC

size: -
V: TRBV14
J: TRBJ2-3
D: TRBD2
CDR3: CAGLAGCTDTQYF
DNA: TGTGCCGGACTAGCGGGTTGCACAGATACGCAGTATTTT

size: -
V: TRBV28
J: TRBJ1-5
D: -
CDR3: CASRRQSNQPQHF
DNA: TGTGCCAGCAGGAGACAAAGCAATCAGCCCCAGCATTTT

size: -
V: TRBV7-9
J: TRBJ2-7
D: -
CDR3: CASSPPNFYEQYF
DNA: TGTGCCAGCAGCCCCCCAAATTTCTACGAGCAGTACTTC

size: -
V: TRBV5-1
J: TRBJ2-5
D: TRBD1
CDR3: CASKLDRATVAQYF
DNA: TGCGCCAGCAAACTGGACAGGGCCACTGTGGCCCAGTACTTC

size: -
V: TRBV19
J: TRBJ1-1
D: -
CDR3: CASTPEGLATEAFF
DNA: TGTGCCAGTACCCCGGAAGGGCTGGCCACTGAAGCTTTCTTT

size: -
V: TRBV11-2
J: TRBJ1-1
D: -
CDR3: CASSLDPDPNTEAFF
DNA: TGTGCCAGCAGCTTAGATCCTGACCCAAACACTGAAGCTTTCTTT

size: -
V: TRBV5-4
J: TRBJ2-5
D: -
CDR3: CASSLRTTSSKETQYF
DNA: TGTGCCAGCAGCCTCAGGACAACTTCATCAAAAGAGACCCAGTACTTC

size: -
V: TRBV30
J: TRBJ1-3
D: -
CDR3: CAWSPDSGNTIYF
DNA: TGTGCCTGGAGCCCCGACTCTGGAAACACCATATATTTT

size: -
V: TRBV4-1
J: TRBJ2-3
D: TRBD2
CDR3: CASSHPGTSGSSTDTQYF
DNA: TGCGCCAGCAGCCACCCCGGGACTAGCGGGTCTAGCACAGATACGCAGTATTTT

size: -
V: TRBV19
J: TRBJ1-1
D: TRBD1
CDR3: CASSILTGGKGTEAFF
DNA: TGTGCCAGTAGTATACTAACAGGGGGCAAGGGCACTGAAGCTTTCTTT

size: -
V: TRBV25-1
J: TRBJ2-5
D: -
CDR3: CASSAPTGRLETQYF
DNA: TGTGCCAGCAGTGCTCCCACAGGGAGGTTAGAGACCCAGTACTTC

size: -
V: TRBV6-5
J: TRBJ1-1
D: -
CDR3: CASSYSGRREAFF
DNA: TGTGCCAGCAGTTACTCAGGTCGCCGTGAAGCTTTCTTT

size: -
V: TRBV19
J: TRBJ1-2
D: -
CDR3: CASSTPGTPTVGYTF
DNA: TGTGCCAGTAGTACCCCCGGGACTCCAACCGTTGGCTACACCTTC

size: -
V: TRBV28
J: TRBJ2-3
D: -
CDR3: CASSYREVGTDTQYF
DNA: TGTGCCAGCAGTTATAGGGAGGTGGGCACAGATACGCAGTATTTT

size: -
V: TRBV29-1
J: TRBJ2-7
D: TRBD2
CDR3: CSVKGLAGDYEQYF
DNA: TGCAGCGTCAAGGGACTAGCGGGGGACTACGAGCAGTACTTC

size: -
V: TRBV29-1
J: TRBJ2-3
D: TRBD2
CDR3: CSANSGWGGSGGTDTQYF
DNA: TGCAGCGCTAACTCCGGGTGGGGGGGATCGGGTGGCACAGATACGCAGTATTTT

size: -
V: TRBV4-2
J: TRBJ2-7
D: -
CDR3: CASSQELRSYEQYF
DNA: TGTGCCAGCAGCCAAGAACTTCGCTCCTACGAGCAGTACTTC

size: -
V: TRBV6-1
J: TRBJ2-7
D: TRBD1
CDR3: CASSWGQIAYEQYF
DNA: TGTGCCAGCAGTTGGGGACAGATTGCCTACGAGCAGTACTTC

size: -
V: TRBV27
J: TRBJ1-1
D: TRBD1
CDR3: CASSWNRGRGNTEAFF
DNA: TGTGCCAGCAGCTGGAACAGGGGGCGGGGGAACACTGAAGCTTTCTTT